This T cell receptor (beta chain) originates from a study of cytomegalovirus exposure and HLA in healthy donors. V lost 6 bases, J lost 2 bases, and 11 bases lay in between. Germline V CDR1 and CDR2: SGHTA, FQGNSA. The CDR3 totals 14 residues. As concerns this clone: Its antigen is not identified.

The PCR employed 60 Vbeta primers together with 13 Jbeta primers. TCRdb's table, derived via immunoSEQ multiplex PCR, lists solely in-frame clones and lacks some. Here the sample spans more than 100,000 clones, under 85% being singletons. Regarding the study as a whole: Highest at DRB1 and lowest at HLA-C, TCR association rates differed among HLA loci in a later analysis. The HLA-A and HLA-B alleles of most subjects were reportedly predicted accurately from TCR beta sequences. One cluster of highly shared sequence variants probably arose as a sequencing artifact.

The sequenced material came from PBMCs. This sequence was found in a man aged 45-65 years in good health and CMV-seropositive. The chain links TRBV7-2 to TRBJ1-5; possibly TRBD1 for D (5 bases). CDR3 in DNA: TGTGCCAGCAGGGACGTACAGGGCAATCAGCCCCAGCATTTT. This translates into CASRDVQGNQPQHF. The full variable domain, its missing parts supplied by reference TRBV7-2 and TRBJ1-5, is GAGVSQSPSNKVTEKGKDVELRCDPISGHTALYWYRQSLGQGLEFLIYFQGNSAPDKSGLPSDRFSAERTGGSVSTLTIQRTQQEDSAVYLCASRDVQGNQPQHFGDGTRLSIL.